The next 9 T cell receptor beta chains were all read from a single sample in a study of OX40 agonist ivuxolimab in advanced cancers. Data came from immunoSEQ multiplex PCR; TCRdb stores just in-frame clones and leaves some out. This sample has 57,000 or so clones, with over 80% found just once. The source was CD4+ or CD8+ T cells sorted from blood, collected in a trial of the OX40 agonist ivuxolimab. The receptor source for this set is an adult with an advanced solid tumor such as melanoma, head and neck, liver or kidney cancer.

J is TRBJ2-5 and V is TRBV10-2; either TRBD1 or TRBD2 may fit D (5 bases each). Trimming removed 8 bases at V and 0 bases at J, with 10 bases between. This CDR3 contains 13 residues. Per germline, CDR1 WSHSY and CDR2 SAAADI. CDR3 amino acids: CASPGRYQETQYF. In DNA, the CDR3 is TGCGCCAGCCCGGGACGATACCAAGAGACCCAGTACTTC.

This rearrangement joins TRBV6-1 to TRBJ2-3; D gene uncertain. The CDR3 contains 15 residues. Deletions cut 2 bases from V and 3 bases from J, with 12 bases between. Germline CDR1 MNHNS, CDR2 SASEGT. The CDR3 loop is CASSESAERTDTQYF. CDR3 nucleotides: TGTGCCAGCAGTGAATCGGCAGAAAGGACAGATACGCAGTATTTT.

The genes are TRBV27 and TRBJ1-1; D is undetermined. This CDR3 spans 14 amino acids. The V gene lost 6 bases and the J gene lost 0 bases, with 11 bases spanning the gap. Germline V gene lookup returns CDR1 MNHEY and CDR2 SMNVEV (reference sequence). The CDR3 sequence is CASRDRSMNTEAFF. DNA of the CDR3: TGTGCCAGCAGGGACCGCAGCATGAACACTGAAGCTTTCTTT.

This clone was counted only a few times. For the CDR3, the DNA is TGTGTCGGGGAAAATCTCGACGAGCAGTACTTC. Its translation: CVGENLDEQYF. V and J are TRBV7-9 and TRBJ2-7; maybe TRBD2 (5 bases). Germline V gene data show CDR1 as SEHNR and CDR2 as FQNEAQ (reference sequence). This CDR3 is built from 11 residues.

The chain recombines TRBV4-3 with TRBJ2-5, with D perhaps TRBD1 or TRBD2 (5 bases each). Germline V gives CDR1 LGHNA, CDR2 YSLEER. V dropped 0 bases and J dropped 2 bases, with 19 bases sitting between them. There are 18 residues in the CDR3. The CDR3, as DNA: TGCGCCAGCAGCCAAGATAGGTACGGGGCCCACAGGCAAGAGACCCAGTACTTC. It is translated as CASSQDRYGAHRQETQYF.

V gene TRBV28 combines with J gene TRBJ2-7; possible D gene TRBD1, 5 bases. The V end was cut by 2 bases, the J end by 2 bases, with 7 bases between. CDR3 length equals 13 residues. Germline lookup yields CDR1 MDHEN and CDR2 SYDVKM. The CDR3 loop reads CASSLQGPYEQYF. In DNA form, the CDR3 reads TGTGCCAGCAGTTTACAGGGCCCCTACGAGCAGTACTTC.

The rearrangement links TRBV5-4 to TRBJ1-2; the D gene is possibly TRBD1 (5 bases). CDR1 and CDR2 (germline): SGHNT, YYREEE (reference sequence). The length of the CDR3 is 16 residues. The V and J ends lost 0 bases and 7 bases respectively, with 19 bases between them. The CDR3 sequence is CASSLGGQAGIRGYTF. The CDR3 DNA sequence: TGTGCCAGCAGCTTGGGTGGCCAGGCAGGGATACGTGGCTACACCTTC.

The chain uses TRBV18 and TRBJ2-3; 8 bases align to TRBD2. Germline V CDR1 and CDR2: KGHSH, LQKENI. Trimming took 6 bases from V and 0 from J; bases not matched to a gene: 8. This CDR3 spans 16 amino acids. The CDR3 sequence: CASSIYLAGSTDTQYF. As DNA, the CDR3 is TGTGCCAGCTCCATTTACTTAGCGGGGAGCACAGATACGCAGTATTTT.

The chain combines TRBV5-1 with TRBJ1-1; 12 bases fit TRBD1. The CDR3 is 15 amino acids. The trim removed 0 bases at V and 4 bases at J, leaving 1 base unmatched. Germline V gives CDR1 SGHRS, CDR2 YFSETQ. CDR3 DNA sequence: TGCGCCAGCAGCTTGGCGGGACAGGGGGCCACTGAAGCTTTCTTT. It encodes CASSLAGQGATEAFF.